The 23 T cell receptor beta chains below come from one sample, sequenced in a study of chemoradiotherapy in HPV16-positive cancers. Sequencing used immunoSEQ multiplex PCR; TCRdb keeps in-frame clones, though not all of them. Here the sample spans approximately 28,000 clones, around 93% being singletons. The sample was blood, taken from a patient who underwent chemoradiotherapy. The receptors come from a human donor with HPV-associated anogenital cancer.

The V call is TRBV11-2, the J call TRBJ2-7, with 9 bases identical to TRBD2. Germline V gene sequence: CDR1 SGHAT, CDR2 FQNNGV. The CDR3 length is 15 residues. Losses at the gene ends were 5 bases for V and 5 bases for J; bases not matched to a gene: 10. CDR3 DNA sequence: TGTGCCAGCAGCCGGATCCTAGCGGGAAAGAACGAGCAGTACTTC. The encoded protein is CASSRILAGKNEQYF.

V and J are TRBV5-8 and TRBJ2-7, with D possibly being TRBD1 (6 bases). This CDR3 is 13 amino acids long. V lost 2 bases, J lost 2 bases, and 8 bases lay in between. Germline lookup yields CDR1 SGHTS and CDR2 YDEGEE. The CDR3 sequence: CASSFRGAYEQYF. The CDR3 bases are TGTGCCAGCAGCTTCAGGGGAGCCTACGAGCAGTACTTC.

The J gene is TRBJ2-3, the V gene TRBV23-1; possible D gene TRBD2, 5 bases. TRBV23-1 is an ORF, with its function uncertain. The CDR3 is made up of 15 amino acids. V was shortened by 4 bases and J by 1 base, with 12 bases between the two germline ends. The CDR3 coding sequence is TGCGCCAGCAGTCCCCAGGACGGGGGCACAGATACGCAGTATTTT. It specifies CASSPQDGGTDTQYF.

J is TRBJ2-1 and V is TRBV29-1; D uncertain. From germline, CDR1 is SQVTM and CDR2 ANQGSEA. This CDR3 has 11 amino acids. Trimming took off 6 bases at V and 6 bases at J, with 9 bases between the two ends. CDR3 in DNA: TGCAGCGTCCTACCTACCAATGAGCAGTTCTTC. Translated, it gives CSVLPTNEQFF.

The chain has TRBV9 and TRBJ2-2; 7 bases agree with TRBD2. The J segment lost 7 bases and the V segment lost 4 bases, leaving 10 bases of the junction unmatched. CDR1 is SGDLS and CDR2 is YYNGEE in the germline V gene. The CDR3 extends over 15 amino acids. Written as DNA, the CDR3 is TGTGCCAGCAGCCTCGGGGGAGGGGTAGGCGGGGAGCTGTTTTTT. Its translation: CASSLGGGVGGELFF.

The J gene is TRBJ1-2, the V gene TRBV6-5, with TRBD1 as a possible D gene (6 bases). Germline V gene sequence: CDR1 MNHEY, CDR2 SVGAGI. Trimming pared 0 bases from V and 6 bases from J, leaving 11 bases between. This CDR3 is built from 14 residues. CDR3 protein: CASSYSHRADGYTF. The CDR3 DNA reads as TGTGCCAGCAGTTACTCCCACAGGGCCGATGGCTACACCTTC.

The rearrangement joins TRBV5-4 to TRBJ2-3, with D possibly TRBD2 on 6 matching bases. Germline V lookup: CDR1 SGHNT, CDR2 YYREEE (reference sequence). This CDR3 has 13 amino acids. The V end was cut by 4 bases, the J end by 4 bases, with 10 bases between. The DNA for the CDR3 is TGTGCCAGCAGCCTCAGGGAGGCAGATACGCAGTATTTT. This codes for CASSLREADTQYF.

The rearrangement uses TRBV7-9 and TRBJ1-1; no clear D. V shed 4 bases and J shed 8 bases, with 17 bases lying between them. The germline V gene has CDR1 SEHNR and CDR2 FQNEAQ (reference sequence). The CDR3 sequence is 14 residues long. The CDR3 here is CASSYTMDGGEAFF. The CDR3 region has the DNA TGTGCCAGCAGCTACACTATGGACGGTGGCGAAGCTTTCTTT.

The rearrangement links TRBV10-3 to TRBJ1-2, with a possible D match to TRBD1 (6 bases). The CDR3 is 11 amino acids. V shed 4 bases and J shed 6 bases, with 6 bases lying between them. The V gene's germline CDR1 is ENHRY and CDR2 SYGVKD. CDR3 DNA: TGTGCCATCAGTGCAGGGGATGGCTACACCTTC. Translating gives CAISAGDGYTF.

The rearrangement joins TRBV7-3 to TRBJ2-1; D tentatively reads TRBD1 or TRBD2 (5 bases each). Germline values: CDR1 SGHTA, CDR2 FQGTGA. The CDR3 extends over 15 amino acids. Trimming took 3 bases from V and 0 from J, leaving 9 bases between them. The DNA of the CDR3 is TGTGCCAGCAGCTTCCGTGGGGGCTCCTACAATGAGCAGTTCTTC. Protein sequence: CASSFRGGSYNEQFF.

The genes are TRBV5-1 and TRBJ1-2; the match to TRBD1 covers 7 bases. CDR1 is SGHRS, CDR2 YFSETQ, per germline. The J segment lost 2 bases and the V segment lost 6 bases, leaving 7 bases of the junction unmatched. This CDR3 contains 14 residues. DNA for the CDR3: TGCGCCAGCACAAAGACAGGGCAAAACTATGGCTACACCTTC. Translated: CASTKTGQNYGYTF.

Here the CDR3 reads CASSPGGGGEAFF. The CDR3 region has the DNA TGTGCCAGCAGCCCCGGAGGGGGTGGTGAAGCTTTCTTT. The V gene is TRBV5-5, the J gene TRBJ1-1, with a tentative D call TRBD1 (6 bases). CDR3 length: 13 residues. The germline gives CDR1 SGHKS, CDR2 YYEKEE (reference sequence). Between the trimmed V and J ends, which lost 4 bases and 7 bases, there was a span of 14 bases.

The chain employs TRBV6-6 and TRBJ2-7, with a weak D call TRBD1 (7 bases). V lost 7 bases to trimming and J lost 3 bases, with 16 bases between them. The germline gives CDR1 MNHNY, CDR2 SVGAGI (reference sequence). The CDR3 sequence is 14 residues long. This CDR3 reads CASTRGQGVYEQYF. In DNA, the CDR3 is TGTGCCAGCACCCGGGGGCAGGGGGTCTACGAGCAGTACTTC.

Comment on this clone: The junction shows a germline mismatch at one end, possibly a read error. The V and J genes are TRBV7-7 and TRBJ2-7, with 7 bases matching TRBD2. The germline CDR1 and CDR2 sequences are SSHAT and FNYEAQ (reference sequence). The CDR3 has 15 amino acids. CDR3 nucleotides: TGTGCTAGCAGCCGAGCGTCGGGGGGCTCCTACGAGCAGTACTTC. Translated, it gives CASSRASGGSYEQYF.

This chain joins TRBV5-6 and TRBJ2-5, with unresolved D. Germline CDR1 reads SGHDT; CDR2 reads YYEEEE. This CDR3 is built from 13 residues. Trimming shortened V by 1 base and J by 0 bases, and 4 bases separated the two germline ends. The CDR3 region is CASSLSYQETQYF. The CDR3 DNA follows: TGTGCCAGCAGCTTGTCGTACCAAGAGACCCAGTACTTC.

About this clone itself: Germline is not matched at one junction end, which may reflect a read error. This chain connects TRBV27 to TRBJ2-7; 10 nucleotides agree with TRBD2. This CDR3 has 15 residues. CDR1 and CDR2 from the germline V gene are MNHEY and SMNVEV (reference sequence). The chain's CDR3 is CASSPAGGISFEQYF. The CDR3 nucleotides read TGTGCCAGCAGTCCAGCGGGAGGGATATCCTTCGAGCAGTACTTC.

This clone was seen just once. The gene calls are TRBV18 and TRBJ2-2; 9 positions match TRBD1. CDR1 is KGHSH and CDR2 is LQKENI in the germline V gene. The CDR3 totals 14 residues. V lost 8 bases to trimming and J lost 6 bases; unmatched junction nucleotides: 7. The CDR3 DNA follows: TGTGCCAGCGTGGCTGGGACAGGGTCCGGGGAGCTGTTTTTT. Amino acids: CASVAGTGSGELFF.

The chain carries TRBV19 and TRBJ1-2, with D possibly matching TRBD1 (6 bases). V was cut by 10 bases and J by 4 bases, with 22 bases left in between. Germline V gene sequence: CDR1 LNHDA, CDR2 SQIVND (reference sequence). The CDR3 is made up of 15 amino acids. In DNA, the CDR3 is TGTGCCACCTCAGAGACAGGATATGGGGTCTATGGCTACACCTTC. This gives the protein CATSETGYGVYGYTF.

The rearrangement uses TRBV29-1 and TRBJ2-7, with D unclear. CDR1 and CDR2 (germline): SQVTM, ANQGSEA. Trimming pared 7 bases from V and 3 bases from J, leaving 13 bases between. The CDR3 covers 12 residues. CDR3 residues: CSALGPGYEQYF. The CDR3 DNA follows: TGCAGCGCTCTAGGACCCGGCTACGAGCAGTACTTC.

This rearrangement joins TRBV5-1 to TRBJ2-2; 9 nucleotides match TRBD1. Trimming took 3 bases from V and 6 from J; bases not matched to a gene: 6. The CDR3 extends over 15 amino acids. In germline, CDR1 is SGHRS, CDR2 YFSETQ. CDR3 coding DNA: TGCGCCAGCAGCTGGGGACAGGGTGGCGCCGGGGAGCTGTTTTTT. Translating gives CASSWGQGGAGELFF. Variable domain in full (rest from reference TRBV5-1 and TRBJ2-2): KAGVTQTPRYLIKTRGQQVTLSCSPISGHRSVSWYQQTPGQGLQFLFEYFSETQRNKGNFPGRFSGRQFSNSRSEMNVSTLELGDSALYLCASSWGQGGAGELFFGEGSRLTVL.

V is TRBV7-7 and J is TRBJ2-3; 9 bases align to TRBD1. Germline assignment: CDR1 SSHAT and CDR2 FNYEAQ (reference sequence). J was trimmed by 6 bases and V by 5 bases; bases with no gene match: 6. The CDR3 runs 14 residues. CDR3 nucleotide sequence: TGTGCCAGCAGCCCCGGACAGGGGTGGGATACGCAGTATTTT. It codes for CASSPGQGWDTQYF.

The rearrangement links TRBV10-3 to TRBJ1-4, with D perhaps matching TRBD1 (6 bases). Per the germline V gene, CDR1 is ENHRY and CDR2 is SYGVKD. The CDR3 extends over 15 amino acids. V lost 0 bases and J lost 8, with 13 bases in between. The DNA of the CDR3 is TGTGCCATCAGTGAGTCACAGGGCGCAGGGGAAAAACTGTTTTTT. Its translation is CAISESQGAGEKLFF.

The CDR3 DNA reads TGTGCCAGCAGTGACGAGATTCAGCCCCAGCATTTT. This gives the protein CASSDEIQPQHF. This sequence joins TRBV2 and TRBJ1-5; D remains unclear. This CDR3 is built from 12 residues. Germline-derived CDR1 and CDR2 are SNHLY and FYNNEI. Trimming left V 3 bases short and J 6 bases short, with 6 bases between. The full variable domain, rest sourced from reference TRBV2 and TRBJ1-5, is EPEVTQTPSHQVTQMGQEVILRCVPISNHLYFYWYRQILGQKVEFLVSFYNNEISEKSEIFDDQFSVERPDGSNFTLKIRSTKLEDSAMYFCASSDEIQPQHFGDGTRLSIL.